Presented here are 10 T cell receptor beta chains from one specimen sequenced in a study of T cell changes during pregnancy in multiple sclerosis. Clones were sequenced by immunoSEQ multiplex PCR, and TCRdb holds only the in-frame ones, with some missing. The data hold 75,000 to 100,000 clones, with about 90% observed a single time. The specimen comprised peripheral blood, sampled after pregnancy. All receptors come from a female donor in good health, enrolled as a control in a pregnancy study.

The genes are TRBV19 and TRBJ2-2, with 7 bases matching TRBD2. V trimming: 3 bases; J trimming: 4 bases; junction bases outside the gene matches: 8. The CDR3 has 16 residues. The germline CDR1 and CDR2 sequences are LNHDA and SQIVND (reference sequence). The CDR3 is CASSILGLGVTGELFF. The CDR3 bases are TGTGCCAGTAGTATCCTAGGACTAGGGGTCACCGGGGAGCTGTTTTTT.

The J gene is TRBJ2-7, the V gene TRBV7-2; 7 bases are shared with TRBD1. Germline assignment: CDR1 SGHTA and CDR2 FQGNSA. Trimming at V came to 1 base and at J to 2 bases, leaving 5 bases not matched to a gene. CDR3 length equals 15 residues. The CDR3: CASSLGDRRTYEQYF. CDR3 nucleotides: TGTGCCAGCAGCTTAGGGGACAGAAGAACCTACGAGCAGTACTTC.

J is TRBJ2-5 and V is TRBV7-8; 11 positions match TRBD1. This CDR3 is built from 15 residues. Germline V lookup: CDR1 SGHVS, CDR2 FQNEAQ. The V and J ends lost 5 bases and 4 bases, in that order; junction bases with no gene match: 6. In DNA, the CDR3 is TGTGCCAGCAGCCCCCGGGACAGGGGGTTAGAGACCCAGTACTTC. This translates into CASSPRDRGLETQYF.

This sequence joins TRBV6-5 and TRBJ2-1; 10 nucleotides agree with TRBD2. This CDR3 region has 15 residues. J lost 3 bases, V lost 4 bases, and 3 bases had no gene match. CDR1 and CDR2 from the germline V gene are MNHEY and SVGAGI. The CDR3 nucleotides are TGTGCCAGCAGTTCTCTAGCGGGAGTCTACAATGAGCAGTTCTTC. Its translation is CASSSLAGVYNEQFF.

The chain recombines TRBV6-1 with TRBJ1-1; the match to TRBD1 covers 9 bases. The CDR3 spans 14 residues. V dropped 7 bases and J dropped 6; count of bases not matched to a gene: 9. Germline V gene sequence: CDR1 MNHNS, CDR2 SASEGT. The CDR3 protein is CASIGTGKEAEAFF. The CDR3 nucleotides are TGTGCCAGCATCGGGACAGGGAAGGAGGCTGAAGCTTTCTTT.

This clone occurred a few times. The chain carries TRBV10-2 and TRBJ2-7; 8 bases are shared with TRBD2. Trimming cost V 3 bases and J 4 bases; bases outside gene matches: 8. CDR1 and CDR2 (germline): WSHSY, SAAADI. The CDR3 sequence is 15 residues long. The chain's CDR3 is CASSELAGGGYEQYF. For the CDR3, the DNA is TGCGCCAGCAGTGAACTGGCGGGAGGTGGTTACGAGCAGTACTTC.

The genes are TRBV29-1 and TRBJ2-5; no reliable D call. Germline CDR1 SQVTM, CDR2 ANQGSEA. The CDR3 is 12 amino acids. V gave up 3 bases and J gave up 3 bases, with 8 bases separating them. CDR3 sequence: CSVDLLKETQYF. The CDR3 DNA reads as TGCAGCGTTGACCTACTTAAAGAGACCCAGTACTTC.

CDR3 sequence (DNA): TGTGCCAGCAGCTCGAACCTAAACACTGAAGCTTTCTTT. Translated, it gives CASSSNLNTEAFF. This chain joins TRBV11-2 and TRBJ1-1; no reliable D call. The CDR3 contains 13 residues. Germline V gene sequence: CDR1 SGHAT, CDR2 FQNNGV. V dropped 4 bases and J dropped 2 bases, with 8 bases sitting between them.

In DNA, the CDR3 is TGTGCCTTTACAGGGTGGCAGGACACTGAAGCTTTCTTT. Translated, it gives CAFTGWQDTEAFF. The chain recombines TRBV30 with TRBJ1-1; tentatively, D is TRBD1 (6 bases). Trimming removed 7 bases at V and 3 bases at J, with 15 bases between. CDR3 length: 13 residues. Germline V gene data show CDR1 as GTSNPN and CDR2 as SVGIG (reference sequence).

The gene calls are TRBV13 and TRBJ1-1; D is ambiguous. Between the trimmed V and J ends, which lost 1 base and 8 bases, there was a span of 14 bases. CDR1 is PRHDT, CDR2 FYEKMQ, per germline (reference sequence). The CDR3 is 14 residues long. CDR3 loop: CASSLESVVEEAFF. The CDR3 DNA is TGTGCCAGCAGCTTAGAATCGGTAGTAGAGGAAGCTTTCTTT.